This T cell receptor (beta chain) appears in the sequencing data of a study of blood T cell repertoires in COVID-19 (dated by TCRdb to 2018 to 2021). Turning to the overall study: The collaborator samples originated in the United States, Italy and Spain and spanned the acute and convalescent phases of COVID-19. The material from the prospective study consisted of cDNA or gDNA derived from T cells, B-cell-depleted T cells, or PBMCs. Sample metadata almost always included a de-identified subject ID, COVID-19 status, age in years and sex. Samples came from the ongoing ImmuneRACE study (first 160 participants) plus 1,254 subjects from 6 global collaborators. The repertoires were released in a freely available public database intended as a resource for research on the immune response to SARS-CoV-2. The dataset comprised deeply sampled blood TCRbeta repertoires from subjects exposed to, actively infected with, or recovered from COVID-19. Where available, HLA class I and class II types were taken from metadata supplied by the sample provider and were not determined by assay-based typing.

TCRbeta CDR3 regions were amplified from genomic DNA by means of the immunoSEQ Assay, a bias-controlled multiplex PCR. In the original analysis: Within the assay, amplification of reference gene primers was used to estimate how many nucleated cells each sample contained. To quantify the absolute abundance of each unique TCRbeta CDR3 rearrangement, sequence reads were collapsed and filtered. Productive Simpson clonality was computed per sample as the square root of Simpson's diversity index over productive rearrangements. What TCRdb holds here is the immuneACCESS table cut down to in-frame rearrangements. Part of the clones is not present; checked against another copy, under half of the missing clones reflect an unresolved V gene, and the others are unexplained. V and J calls and clone size come straight from that table; D and trimming were deduced from the DNA. Across this sample there are under 250,000 clones, with 89% seen only once. Clones ranked in the top ten supply less than 4% of the sample.

Enrolling through a virtual design, the prospective study's participants ranged in age from roughly 18 to 95 years and lived across 24 United States geographic areas. In the prospective study, participants were assigned to cohorts based on the clinical history participants reported in a screening survey and a study questionnaire. In the prospective study, mobile phlebotomists collected whole blood, serum and a nasopharyngeal or oropharyngeal swab from each participant. Prospective study participants could optionally give additional blood draws and questionnaires over an approximately 2-month period. Prospective study blood samples were shipped either frozen or at room temperature before DNA extraction. On the study overall, not on this receptor specifically: The amount of clinical and demographic metadata varied by source and participant and was provided uncurated.

Regarding this clone: It has no known antigen specificity. Within one base of it there is no much larger clone, and no base qualities were kept.

From cysteine to phenylalanine, the CDR3 is 17 amino acids long. Just CDR3 DNA is preserved here, 51 bases in frame from base 1. Trimming removed 2 bases from V and 7 bases from J; the gene matches leave 15 bases unexplained. Per the germline V gene (reference sequence), MNHEY is the CDR1 and SMNVEV is the CDR2. The V and J genes are TRBV27 and TRBJ2-7; TRBD1 agrees with 9 junctional bases. Sequencing was done on a sample of PBMCs or T cells enriched from blood (not recorded which). The receptor comes from a woman between 25 and 40 years old with acute COVID-19. The nucleotide sequence reads TGTGCCAGCAGTTTAACCACCGGGACAGGGTTGATTAGGGAGCAGTACTTC. Translation gives CASSLTTGTGLIREQYF.